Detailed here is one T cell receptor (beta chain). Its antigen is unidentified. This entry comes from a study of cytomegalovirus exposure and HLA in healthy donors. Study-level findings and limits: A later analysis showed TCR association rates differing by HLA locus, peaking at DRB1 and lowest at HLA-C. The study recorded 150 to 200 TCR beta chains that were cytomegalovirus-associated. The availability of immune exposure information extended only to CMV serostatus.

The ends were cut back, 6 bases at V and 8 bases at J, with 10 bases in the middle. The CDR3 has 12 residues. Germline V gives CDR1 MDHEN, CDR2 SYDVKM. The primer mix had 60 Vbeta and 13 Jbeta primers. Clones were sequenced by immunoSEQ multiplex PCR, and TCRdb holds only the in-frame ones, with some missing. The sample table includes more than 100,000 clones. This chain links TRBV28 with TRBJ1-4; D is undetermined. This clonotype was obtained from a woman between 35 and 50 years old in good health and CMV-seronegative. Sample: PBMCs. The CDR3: CASRWGDEKLFF. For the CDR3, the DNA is TGTGCCAGCAGGTGGGGAGACGAAAAACTGTTTTTT.